This T cell receptor beta chain was found in a study of shared clonotypes between healthy human individuals. Sequencing was performed with immunoSEQ multiplex PCR; in TCRdb, only in-frame clones are kept and a portion is missing. The sample lists 2 million to 2.5 million clones, 85% to 95% occurring once. The CDR3 is 14 residues long. Germline CDR1 and CDR2: SQVTM and ANQGSEA. V gave up 7 bases and J gave up 7 bases; unmatched junction bases: 8. The V call is TRBV29-1, the J call TRBJ2-3, with 13 bases lining up with TRBD2. Sequenced: naive CD4+ T cells from PBMCs. The sample's subset: CD45RA+ positively selected. This TCR was recovered from a man between 18 and 35 years old in good health. Some clones in this sample may be carry-over from other donors' samples. CDR3 residues: CSALLAGGPHTQYF. The CDR3 DNA reads as TGCAGCGCCCTACTAGCGGGAGGGCCGCATACGCAGTATTTT.